This T cell receptor beta chain comes out of a study of T cells in Graves' hyperthyroidism and ophthalmopathy. The study's findings and limits: Peripheral blood also featured most of the thyroid clonotypes expanded above 0.001. A 13 V-J model separated ophthalmopathy from stable hyperthyroidism. A median approximately 6.5 months before onset, the model predicted ophthalmopathy.

As concerns this clonotype: Its antigen is unknown.

The investigators amplified TCR beta CDR3 regions from RNA transcripts. In the first-round RT-PCR of the TCR CDR3, the HTBI primer set was used. Each CDR3 protein is one row after TCRdb ran MiXCR on the multiplex PCR reads. The table records 600,000 to 650,000 distinct CDR3 sequences, 16% of them present only once. The diagnoses drew upon clinical symptoms, serum thyroxine and TRAb, thyroid ultrasound and orbital computed tomography. There are 15 residues in the CDR3. Per germline, CDR1 LNHDA and CDR2 SQIVND (reference sequence). The J segment lost 4 bases and the V segment lost 4 bases, leaving 3 bases of the junction unmatched.

The gene calls are TRBV19 and TRBJ2-7; 14 nucleotides match TRBD2. The clonotype originates from a woman aged 25-40 years with Graves' hyperthyroidism. The sample taken for sequencing was blood. The CDR3 sequence is CASSKGTSGRYEQYF. The CDR3 DNA reads TGTGCCAGTAGTAAAGGGACTAGCGGGAGATACGAGCAGTACTTC.